One and the same sample provided the 6 T cell receptor beta chains below, sequenced in a study of CD8+ T cells in alopecia areata. TCR sequencing used cDNA made by reverse transcription of extracted RNA. Profiled with immunoSEQ multiplex PCR; TCRdb holds only in-frame clones, not every one. In the table there are 200,000 to 250,000 clones, around 50% of which are singletons. Material: CD8+ T cells sorted from blood. Receptors originate from a human donor in good health.

In the case of this clone: Other DNA sequences in this specimen translate into the identical CDR3. This chain joins TRBV29-1 and TRBJ1-1, with D hard to call. The V and J ends lost 6 bases and 1 base respectively, with 9 bases between them. There are 12 residues in the CDR3. CDR1 is SQVTM and CDR2 is ANQGSEA in the germline V gene. The CDR3 reads CSVEDGNTEAFF. In DNA, the CDR3 is TGCAGCGTCGAGGACGGGAACACTGAAGCTTTCTTT.

The DNA for the CDR3 is TGTGCCAGCAGTTTACTTGGGACTAACTATGGCTACACCTTC. Its protein product is CASSLLGTNYGYTF. J is TRBJ1-2 and V is TRBV27; D is undetermined. The length of the CDR3 is 14 residues. The V gene's germline CDR1 is MNHEY and CDR2 SMNVEV (reference sequence). Trimming took 2 bases from V and 0 from J, leaving 7 bases between them.

This clone was counted between two and nine times. J is TRBJ2-7 and V is TRBV11-1; a weak D match, TRBD2 (5 bases). CDR1 is SGHAT, CDR2 FQDESV, per germline (reference sequence). With 6 bases removed from V and 3 bases from J, the gap between germline ends came to 12 bases. The CDR3 has 13 amino acids. The CDR3: CASSPRAGYEQYF. In nucleotides, the CDR3 is TGTGCCAGCAGTCCGAGGGCAGGCTACGAGCAGTACTTC.

The chain carries TRBV4-1 and TRBJ1-1; D gene uncertain. V lost 0 bases to trimming and J lost 4 bases, with 12 bases between them. The germline CDR1 and CDR2 sequences are MGHRA and YSYEKL. There are 15 residues in the CDR3. In nucleotides, the CDR3 is TGCGCCAGCAGCCAAGAGGGAGGGTGGGGCACTGAAGCTTTCTTT. Amino acids: CASSQEGGWGTEAFF.

This clone turned up a few times. The chain combines TRBV9 with TRBJ2-5; D not resolved. Germline CDR1 is SGDLS and CDR2 is YYNGEE. CDR3 length equals 14 residues. Between the trimmed V and J ends, which lost 0 bases and 5 bases, there was a span of 11 bases. As DNA, the CDR3 is TGTGCCAGCAGCGTAGGGGCAGGACGCGAGACCCAGTACTTC. Amino acid sequence: CASSVGAGRETQYF.

The chain couples TRBV2 to TRBJ2-5; D unresolved. The V end lost 2 bases, the J end lost 2 bases, and 6 bases lay between the germline ends. This CDR3 is 13 amino acids long. The V gene's germline CDR1 is SNHLY and CDR2 FYNNEI. For the CDR3, the DNA is TGTGCCAGCAGTGAATGGGTTCAAGAGACCCAGTACTTC. It yields the protein CASSEWVQETQYF. The full variable domain, with the rest looked up from reference TRBV2 and TRBJ2-5, is EPEVTQTPSHQVTQMGQEVILRCVPISNHLYFYWYRQILGQKVEFLVSFYNNEISEKSEIFDDQFSVERPDGSNFTLKIRSTKLEDSAMYFCASSEWVQETQYFGPGTRLLVL.